The clone carrying this T cell receptor (beta chain) was counted a few times. This entry is derived from a study of Graves' ophthalmopathy and Graves' hyperthyroidism. V lost 4 bases and J lost 3; bases outside the gene matches: 10. CDR1 SGDLS and CDR2 YYNGEE come from the germline V gene. CDR3 size: 16 residues. The sequenced template was RNA, covering the TCR beta CDR3 region. A first-round RT-PCR used HTBI primers, followed by a second-round multiplex PCR. TCRdb re-called the multiplex PCR reads with MiXCR, one entry per CDR3 protein. This sample carries about 620,000 distinct CDR3 sequences, over 20% of them seen once, and the ten largest clones take approximately 7%.

The chain recombines TRBV9 with TRBJ2-7, with TRBD1 identical over 10 bases. The specimen was peripheral blood. The clonotype originates from a woman aged 18 to 35 with stable Graves' hyperthyroidism. Some clones in this sample may be carry-over from other donors' samples. CDR3 in amino acids: CASSSRPGTGDYEQYF. As DNA, the CDR3 is TGTGCCAGCAGCTCACGACCCGGGACAGGGGACTACGAGCAGTACTTC.